This TCR beta chain was retrieved from a study of tumour-infiltrating T cells in Burkitt lymphoma. Trimming cost V 5 bases and J 5 bases; bases outside gene matches: 15. Germline-derived CDR1 and CDR2 are MDHEN and SYDVKM. The CDR3 covers 17 residues. The table came from immunoSEQ multiplex PCR; TCRdb's copy has only in-frame clones and leaves some out. The sample carries about 1,600 clones, roughly 13% recorded once. This clone was recorded a few times. This chain joins TRBV28 and TRBJ2-5; 9 bases match TRBD2. This clonotype originated in a human donor with Burkitt lymphoma. Sequencing was performed on tumor tissue. CDR3 in amino acids: CASSPGGTSPRLETQYF. The CDR3 nucleotides read TGTGCCAGCAGTCCAGGCGGGACTAGCCCCCGGCTGGAGACCCAGTACTTC. The whole variable domain, remainder taken from reference TRBV28 and TRBJ2-5, is DVKVTQSSRYLVKRTGEKVFLECVQDMDHENMFWYRQDPGLGLRLIYFSYDVKMKEKGDIPEGYSVSREKKERFSLILESASTNQTSMYLCASSPGGTSPRLETQYFGPGTRLLVL.